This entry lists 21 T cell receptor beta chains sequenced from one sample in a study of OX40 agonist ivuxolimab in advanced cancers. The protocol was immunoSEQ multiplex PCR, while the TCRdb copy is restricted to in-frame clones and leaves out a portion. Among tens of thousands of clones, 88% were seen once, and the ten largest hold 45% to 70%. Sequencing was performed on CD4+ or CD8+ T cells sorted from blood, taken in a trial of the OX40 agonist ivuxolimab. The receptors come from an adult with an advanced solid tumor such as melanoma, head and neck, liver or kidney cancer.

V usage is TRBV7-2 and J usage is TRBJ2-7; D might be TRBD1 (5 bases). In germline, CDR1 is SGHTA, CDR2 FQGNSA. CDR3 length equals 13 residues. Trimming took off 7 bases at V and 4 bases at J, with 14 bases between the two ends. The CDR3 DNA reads TGTGCCAGCATCTACAGTCAGGGATACGAGCAGTACTTC. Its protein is CASIYSQGYEQYF.

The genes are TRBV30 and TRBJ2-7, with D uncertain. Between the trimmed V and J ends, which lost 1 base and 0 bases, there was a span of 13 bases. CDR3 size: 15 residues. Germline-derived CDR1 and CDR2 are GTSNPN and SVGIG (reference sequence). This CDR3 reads CAWSGGLSSSYEQYF. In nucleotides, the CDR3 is TGTGCCTGGAGTGGTGGGCTTTCCTCCTCCTACGAGCAGTACTTC.

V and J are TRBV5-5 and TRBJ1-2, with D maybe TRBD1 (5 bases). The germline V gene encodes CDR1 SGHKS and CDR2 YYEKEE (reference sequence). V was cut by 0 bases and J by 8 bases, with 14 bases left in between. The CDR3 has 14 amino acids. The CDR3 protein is CASSLGGRSEGYTF. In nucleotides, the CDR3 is TGTGCCAGCAGCTTGGGGGGCCGCTCTGAGGGCTACACCTTC.

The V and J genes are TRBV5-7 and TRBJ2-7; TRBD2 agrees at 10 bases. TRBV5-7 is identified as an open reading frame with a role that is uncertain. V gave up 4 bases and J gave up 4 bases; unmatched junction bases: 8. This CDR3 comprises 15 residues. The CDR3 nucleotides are TGTGCCAGCAGCCCCCCAGCGGGAGGGCCGTACGAGCAGTACTTC. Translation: CASSPPAGGPYEQYF.

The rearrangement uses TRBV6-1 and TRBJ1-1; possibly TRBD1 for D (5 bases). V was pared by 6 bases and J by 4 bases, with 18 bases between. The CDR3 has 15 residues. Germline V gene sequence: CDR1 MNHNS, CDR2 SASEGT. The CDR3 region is CASRALEGVSTEAFF. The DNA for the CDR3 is TGTGCCAGCAGGGCACTAGAAGGGGTAAGCACTGAAGCTTTCTTT.

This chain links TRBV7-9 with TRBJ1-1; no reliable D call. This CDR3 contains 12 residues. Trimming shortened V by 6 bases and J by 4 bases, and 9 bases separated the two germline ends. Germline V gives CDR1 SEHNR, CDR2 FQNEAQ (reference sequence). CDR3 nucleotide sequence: TGTGCCAGCAGTAGAGGTCCCACTGAAGCTTTCTTT. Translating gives CASSRGPTEAFF.

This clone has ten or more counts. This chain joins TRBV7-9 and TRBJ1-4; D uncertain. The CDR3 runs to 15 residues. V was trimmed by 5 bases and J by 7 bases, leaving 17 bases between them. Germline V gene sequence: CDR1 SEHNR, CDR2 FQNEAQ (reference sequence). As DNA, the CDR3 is TGTGCCAGCAGCCCAAGGGCAGGCTTGGGTGAAAAACTGTTTTTT. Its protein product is CASSPRAGLGEKLFF. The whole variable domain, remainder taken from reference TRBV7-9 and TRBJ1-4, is DTGVSQNPRHKITKRGQNVTFRCDPISEHNRLYWYRQTLGQGPEFLTYFQNEAQLEKSRLLSDRFSAERPKGSFSTLEIQRTEQGDSAMYLCASSPRAGLGEKLFFGSGTQLSVL.

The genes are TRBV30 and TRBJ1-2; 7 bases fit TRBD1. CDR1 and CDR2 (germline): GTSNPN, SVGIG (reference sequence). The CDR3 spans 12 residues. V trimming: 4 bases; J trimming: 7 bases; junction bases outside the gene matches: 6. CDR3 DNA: TGTGCCTGGACCGACAGGGCGGGTGGCTACACCTTC. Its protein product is CAWTDRAGGYTF.

The CDR3 loop reads CASSPLEQTYEQYF. The CDR3 coding sequence is TGTGCCAGCAGCCCGCTGGAGCAGACCTACGAGCAGTACTTC. The gene calls are TRBV7-2 and TRBJ2-7, with unresolved D. The V gene lost 5 bases and the J gene lost 2 bases, with 13 bases spanning the gap. CDR3 size: 14 residues. Germline CDR1 and CDR2: SGHTA and FQGNSA.

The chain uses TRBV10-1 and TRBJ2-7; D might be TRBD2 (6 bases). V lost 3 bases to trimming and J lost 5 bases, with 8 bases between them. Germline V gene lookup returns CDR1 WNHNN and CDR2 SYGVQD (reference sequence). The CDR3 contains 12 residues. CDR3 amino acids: CASSDGLNEQYF. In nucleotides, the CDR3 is TGCGCCAGCAGTGATGGACTAAACGAGCAGTACTTC.

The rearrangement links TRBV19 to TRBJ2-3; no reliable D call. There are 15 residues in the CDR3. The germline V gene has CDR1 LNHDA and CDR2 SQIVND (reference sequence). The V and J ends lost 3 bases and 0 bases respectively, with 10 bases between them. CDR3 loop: CASSMLGVSTDTQYF. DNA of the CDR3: TGTGCCAGTAGTATGCTTGGCGTGAGCACAGATACGCAGTATTTT. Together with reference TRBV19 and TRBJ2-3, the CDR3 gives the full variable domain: DGGITQSPKYLFRKEGQNVTLSCEQNLNHDAMYWYRQDPGQGLRLIYYSQIVNDFQKGDIAEGYSVSREKKESFPLTVTSAQKNPTAFYLCASSMLGVSTDTQYFGPGTRLTVL.

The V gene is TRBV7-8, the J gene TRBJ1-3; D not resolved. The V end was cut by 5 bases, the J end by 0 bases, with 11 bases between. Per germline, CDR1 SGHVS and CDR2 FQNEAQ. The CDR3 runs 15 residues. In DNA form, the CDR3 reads TGTGCCAGCAGCAACTTACAGAGCTCTGGAAACACCATATATTTT. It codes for CASSNLQSSGNTIYF.

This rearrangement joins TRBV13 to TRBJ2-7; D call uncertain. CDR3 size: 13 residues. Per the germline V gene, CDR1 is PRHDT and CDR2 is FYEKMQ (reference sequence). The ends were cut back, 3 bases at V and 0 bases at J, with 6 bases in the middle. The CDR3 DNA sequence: TGTGCCAGCAGCTTGGGCGGCTCCTACGAGCAGTACTTC. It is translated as CASSLGGSYEQYF.

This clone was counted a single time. The CDR3 sequence: CASSDSKGGGTEAFF. CDR3 DNA: TGTGCCAGCAGTGACTCGAAGGGTGGGGGGACTGAAGCTTTCTTT. This chain joins TRBV6-4 and TRBJ1-1; TRBD1 is a possible D gene (5 bases). This CDR3 is 15 amino acids long. Trimming shortened V by 0 bases and J by 5 bases, and 13 bases separated the two germline ends. Germline CDR1 reads MRHNA; CDR2 reads SNTAGT.

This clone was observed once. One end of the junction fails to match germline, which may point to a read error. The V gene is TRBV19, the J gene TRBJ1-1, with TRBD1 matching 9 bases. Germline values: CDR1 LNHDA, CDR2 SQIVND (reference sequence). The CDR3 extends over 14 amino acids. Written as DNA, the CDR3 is TGTGCCAGCAACTCTCGGGACAGGGAGGGTCCAGCGTCCTTT. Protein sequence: CASNSRDREGPASF.

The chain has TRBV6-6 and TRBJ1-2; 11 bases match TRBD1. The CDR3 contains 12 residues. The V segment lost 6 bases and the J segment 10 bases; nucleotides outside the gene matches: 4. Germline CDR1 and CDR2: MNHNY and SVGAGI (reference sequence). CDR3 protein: CASSGQGAVYTF. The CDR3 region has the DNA TGTGCCAGCAGCGGACAGGGGGCGGTCTACACCTTC.

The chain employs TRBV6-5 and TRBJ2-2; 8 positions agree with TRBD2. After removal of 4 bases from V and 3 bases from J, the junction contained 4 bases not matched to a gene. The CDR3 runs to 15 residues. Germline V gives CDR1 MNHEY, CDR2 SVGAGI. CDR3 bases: TGTGCCAGCAGTTCCGGGAGGGTGGACACCGGGGAGCTGTTTTTT. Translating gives CASSSGRVDTGELFF.

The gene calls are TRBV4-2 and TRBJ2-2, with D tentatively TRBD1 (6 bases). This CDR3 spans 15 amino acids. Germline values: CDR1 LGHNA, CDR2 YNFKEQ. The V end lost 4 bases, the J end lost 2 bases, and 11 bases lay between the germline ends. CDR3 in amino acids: CASSPARGNTGELFF. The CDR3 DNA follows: TGTGCCAGCAGCCCCGCCAGGGGAAACACCGGGGAGCTGTTTTTT.

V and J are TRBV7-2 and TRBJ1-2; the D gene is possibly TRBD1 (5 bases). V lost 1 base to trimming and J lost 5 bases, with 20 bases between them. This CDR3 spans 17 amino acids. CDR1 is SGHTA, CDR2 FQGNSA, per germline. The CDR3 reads CASSLGPTTGSLYGYTF. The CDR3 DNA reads TGTGCCAGCAGCTTAGGCCCTACTACAGGCTCACTTTATGGCTACACCTTC.

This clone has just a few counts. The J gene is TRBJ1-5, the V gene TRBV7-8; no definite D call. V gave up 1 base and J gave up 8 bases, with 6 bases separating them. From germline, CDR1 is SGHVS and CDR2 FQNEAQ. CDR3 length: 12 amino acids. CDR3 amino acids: CASSLDSEPQHF. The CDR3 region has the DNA TGTGCCAGCAGCTTAGATTCAGAGCCCCAGCATTTT.

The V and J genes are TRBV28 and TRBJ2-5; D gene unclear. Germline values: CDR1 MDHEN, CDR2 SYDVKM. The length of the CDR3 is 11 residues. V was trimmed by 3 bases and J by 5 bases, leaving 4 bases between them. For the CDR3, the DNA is TGTGCCAGCAGTTTGGGCGAGACCCAGTACTTC. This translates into CASSLGETQYF.